This T cell receptor beta chain was recovered during a study of shared clonotypes between healthy human individuals. Study-wide context: A donor's plate count was three for CD4 naive and three for CD4 memory; CD8 naive had two and CD8 memory one.

Each subset's genomic DNA was shared equally among a number of immunoSEQ plates. TCRdb keeps only in-frame clones here, not all; method: immunoSEQ multiplex PCR. The table lists approximately 1.1 million clones, around three quarters of them singletons. Overall study results and limits: Larger estimated richness was generally recorded for naive subsets relative to memory subsets.

Per germline, CDR1 ENHRY and CDR2 SYGVKD. The junction had 2 bases not matched to a gene; V was cut back by 6 bases and J by 1 base. This CDR3 comprises 13 residues. This clone was observed a few times. The antigen is unknown. This TCR was recovered from a man younger than 30 in good health. Some clones in this sample may be carry-over from other donors' samples. The sequenced sample was memory CD4+ T cells from PBMCs. As for subset: CD45RA-negative fraction. The chain couples TRBV10-3 to TRBJ1-1, with 7 bases fitting TRBD1. The CDR3 reads CAIRDRTNTEAFF. CDR3 nucleotide sequence: TGTGCCATCAGGGACAGGACGAACACTGAAGCTTTCTTT.